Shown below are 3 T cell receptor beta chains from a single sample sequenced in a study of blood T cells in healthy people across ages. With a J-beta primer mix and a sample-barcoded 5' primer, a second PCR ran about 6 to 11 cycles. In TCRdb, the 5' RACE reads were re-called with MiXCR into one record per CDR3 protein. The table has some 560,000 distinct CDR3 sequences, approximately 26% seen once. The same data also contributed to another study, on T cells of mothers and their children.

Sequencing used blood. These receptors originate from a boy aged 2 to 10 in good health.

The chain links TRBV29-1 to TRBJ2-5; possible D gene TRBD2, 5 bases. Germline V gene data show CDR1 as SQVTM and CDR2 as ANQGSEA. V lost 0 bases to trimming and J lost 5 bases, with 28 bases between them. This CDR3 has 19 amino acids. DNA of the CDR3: TGCAGCGTTGAAGATCTATTCTATTCTACGGACTCACGGCGGGAGACCCAGTACTTC. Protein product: CSVEDLFYSTDSRRETQYF.

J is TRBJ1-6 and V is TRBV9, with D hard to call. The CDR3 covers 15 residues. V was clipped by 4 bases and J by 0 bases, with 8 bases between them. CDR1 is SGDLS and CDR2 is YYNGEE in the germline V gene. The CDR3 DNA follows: TGTGCCAGCAGCCCCAGCGGCTCCTATAATTCACCCCTCCACTTT. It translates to CASSPSGSYNSPLHF.

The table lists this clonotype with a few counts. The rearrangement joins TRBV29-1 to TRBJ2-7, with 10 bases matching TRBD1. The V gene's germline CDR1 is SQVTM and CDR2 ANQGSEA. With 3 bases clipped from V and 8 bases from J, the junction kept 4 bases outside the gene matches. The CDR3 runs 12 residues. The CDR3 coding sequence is TGCAGCGTTGATGGGGACAGGGGAAAGCAGTACTTC. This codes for CSVDGDRGKQYF.